A single sample is the source of the 26 T cell receptor beta chains below, sequenced in a study of human T cells and chemical hapten exposure listed by TCRdb under 2021. The protocol used for the library was RACE. TCRdb records NextSeq 500 as the sequencer. TCRdb handled the public reads itself, with Q25 trimming in fastp and clone calling in MiXCR, and kept productive beta chains. CDR3 protein duplicates are merged, each entry listing the most common genes and DNA. Recorded for this sample are over 100,000 distinct CDR3 sequences; 11% of them occurred a single time. The top ten hold 2.4% of the sample. The time point label for this specimen denotes: patch test 3, about 24 weeks after DPC sensitization. In the paper's terms, the treatment or condition label means: therapeutic diphenylcyclopropenone sensitization with weekly scalp DPC. Material: whole blood, obtained in connection with sensitization to the hapten diphenylcyclopropenone (DPC). All receptors come from a woman in her forties or fifties with alopecia areata. Some clones in this sample may be carry-over from other donors' samples.

The chain uses TRBV28 and TRBJ1-3, with D possibly TRBD1 on 6 matching bases. V shed 6 bases and J shed 2 bases, with 11 bases lying between them. Germline loops: CDR1 MDHEN, CDR2 SYDVKM. The length of the CDR3 is 14 residues. CDR3 DNA sequence: TGTGCCAGCAGCCACACAGGGACTGGAAACACCATATATTTT. This codes for CASSHTGTGNTIYF.

The V and J genes are TRBV12-3 or TRBV12-4 and TRBJ2-3; 10 bases agree with TRBD2. This CDR3 region has 15 residues. V lost 7 bases to trimming and J lost 4 bases; unmatched junction nucleotides: 8. CDR3 loop: CASTSAGGLPDTQYF. As DNA, the CDR3 is TGTGCCAGCACGTCAGCGGGAGGGTTACCAGATACGCAGTATTTT.

This clonotype was detected many times. The rearrangement links TRBV7-8 to TRBJ2-5; D is uncertain. The CDR3 length is 14 residues. V shed 4 bases and J shed 0 bases, with 9 bases lying between them. The germline V gene has CDR1 SGHVS and CDR2 FQNEAQ. CDR3 DNA sequence: TGTGCCAGCAGCTCCAGACGGAACCAAGAGACCCAGTACTTC. Translated: CASSSRRNQETQYF.

In its sample, this clonotype was seen a few times. The rearrangement uses TRBV27 and TRBJ1-1, with TRBD1 as a possible D gene (5 bases). The CDR3 contains 11 residues. Germline V CDR1 and CDR2: MNHEY, SMNVEV (reference sequence). Trimming took 2 bases from V and 8 from J, leaving 6 bases between them. CDR3 region: CASSLGGEAFF. CDR3 coding DNA: TGTGCCAGCAGTTTAGGGGGAGAAGCTTTCTTT.

V usage is TRBV27 and J usage is TRBJ2-1; a weak D match, TRBD2 (6 bases). The V and J ends lost 4 bases and 9 bases respectively, with 19 bases between them. From germline, CDR1 is MNHEY and CDR2 SMNVEV (reference sequence). This CDR3 has 15 residues. The CDR3 region is CASSYSGTPIGEQFF. Written as DNA, the CDR3 is TGTGCCAGCAGTTATAGCGGAACCCCTATAGGTGAGCAGTTCTTC.

This clonotype was seen more than once but under ten times. The rearrangement links TRBV20-1 to TRBJ1-3, with no clear D. V was clipped by 0 bases and J by 0 bases, with 9 bases between them. The CDR3 is 15 residues long. Per the germline V gene, CDR1 is DFQATT and CDR2 is SNEGSKA (reference sequence). CDR3 sequence reads: CSARESQISGNTIYF. CDR3 DNA: TGCAGTGCTAGAGAGTCCCAGATCTCTGGAAACACCATATATTTT.

There are a few counts of this clonotype. J is TRBJ1-2 and V is TRBV7-9, with D hard to call. V lost 5 bases and J lost 8, with 9 bases in between. Germline CDR1 reads SEHNR; CDR2 reads FQNEAQ (reference sequence). This CDR3 comprises 11 residues. The CDR3 DNA reads as TGTGCCAGCAGCCCCGGACGGGGCTACACCTTC. Translating it yields CASSPGRGYTF. The whole variable domain, remainder taken from reference TRBV7-9 and TRBJ1-2, is DTGVSQNPRHKITKRGQNVTFRCDPISEHNRLYWYRQTLGQGPEFLTYFQNEAQLEKSRLLSDRFSAERPKGSFSTLEIQRTEQGDSAMYLCASSPGRGYTFGSGTRLTVV.

The chain is built from TRBV29-1 and TRBJ2-5; 7 nucleotides align to TRBD2. Losses at the gene ends were 0 bases for V and 3 bases for J; bases not matched to a gene: 13. The CDR3 contains 17 residues. The germline V gene encodes CDR1 SQVTM and CDR2 ANQGSEA. The CDR3 DNA follows: TGCAGCGTTGAAGATCCTGGTCCGGGGGGTCTAGAAGAGACCCAGTACTTC. Translation: CSVEDPGPGGLEETQYF.

The sample holds many counts of this clonotype. The chain carries TRBV4-2 and TRBJ2-5, with 12 bases fitting TRBD2. With V trimmed by 1 base and J by 6 bases, 6 bases remained unmatched. This CDR3 region has 16 residues. CDR1 and CDR2 (germline): LGHNA, YNFKEQ. This chain's CDR3 is CASSQVGTSGGKTQYF. DNA of the CDR3: TGTGCCAGCAGCCAAGTTGGAACTAGCGGGGGGAAGACCCAGTACTTC.

V is TRBV10-3 and J is TRBJ1-2; D gene uncertain. V gave up 7 bases and J gave up 8 bases, with 17 bases separating them. CDR3 length: 13 amino acids. Per the germline V gene, CDR1 is ENHRY and CDR2 is SYGVKD. The CDR3: CAITSPGSQGYTF. For the CDR3, the DNA is TGTGCCATCACTTCCCCGGGAAGCCAGGGCTACACCTTC.

This clonotype has just a few counts. Being one base from a much bigger clone, this may be a read error. The CDR3 here is CASSNPRGTYTDTQYF. The CDR3 DNA follows: TGTGCCAGCAGTAACCCTAGAGGGACTTACACAGATACGCAGTATTTT. V is TRBV6-6 and J is TRBJ2-3; weak D call: TRBD2 (6 bases). CDR1 and CDR2 from the germline V gene are MNHNY and SVGAGI (reference sequence). With 5 bases removed from V and 2 bases from J, the gap between germline ends came to 17 bases. This CDR3 comprises 16 residues.

This clonotype was picked up many times. This chain links TRBV12-3 or TRBV12-4 with TRBJ2-3; TRBD2 agrees at 7 bases. CDR3 length: 15 residues. The J segment lost 5 bases and the V segment lost 4 bases, leaving 9 bases of the junction unmatched. This chain's CDR3 is CASSWFGGREDTQYF. DNA of the CDR3: TGTGCCAGCAGTTGGTTCGGAGGGAGGGAAGATACGCAGTATTTT.

This clonotype has a handful of counts. The gene calls are TRBV5-1 and TRBJ2-7, with 14 positions matching TRBD2. The V gene end was trimmed by 4 bases and the J gene end by 12 bases; junction bases not matched to a gene: 6. In germline, CDR1 is SGHRS, CDR2 YFSETQ. The CDR3 totals 13 residues. CDR3 in DNA: TGCGCCAGCAGCGGGGGGACTAGCGGGGGATCGTACTTC. Encoded protein: CASSGGTSGGSYF. The complete variable domain, with remaining parts taken from reference TRBV5-1 and TRBJ2-7, reads KAGVTQTPRYLIKTRGQQVTLSCSPISGHRSVSWYQQTPGQGLQFLFEYFSETQRNKGNFPGRFSGRQFSNSRSEMNVSTLELGDSALYLCASSGGTSGGSYFGPGTRLTVT.

This chain links TRBV28 with TRBJ2-4; TRBD1 aligns across 7 bases. Germline CDR1 and CDR2: MDHEN and SYDVKM. J lost 6 bases, V lost 3 bases, and 14 bases had no gene match. The CDR3 runs 17 residues. The CDR3 nucleotides read TGTGCCAGCAGTTTGCTACGACAGGGCGAGGTCACAAACATTCAGTACTTC. Translating it yields CASSLLRQGEVTNIQYF.

This clonotype was recorded many times. This chain connects TRBV2 to TRBJ2-3; the match to TRBD2 covers 11 bases. Germline V gene data show CDR1 as SNHLY and CDR2 as FYNNEI. This CDR3 has 17 amino acids. V lost 7 bases and J lost 5; bases outside the gene matches: 14. The CDR3 region has the DNA TGTGCCAGCATCCGGGAGGTACTAGCGGGAGTTAAAGATACGCAGTATTTT. Encoded protein: CASIREVLAGVKDTQYF. Based on the CDR3 plus reference TRBV2 and TRBJ2-3, the full variable domain is EPEVTQTPSHQVTQMGQEVILRCVPISNHLYFYWYRQILGQKVEFLVSFYNNEISEKSEIFDDQFSVERPDGSNFTLKIRSTKLEDSAMYFCASIREVLAGVKDTQYFGPGTRLTVL.

In its sample, this clonotype was seen many times. The chain combines TRBV2 with TRBJ1-6; no reliable D call. The CDR3 totals 14 residues. Germline CDR1 reads SNHLY; CDR2 reads FYNNEI. Trimming removed 2 bases at V and 7 bases at J, with 9 bases between. CDR3 sequence (DNA): TGTGCCAGCAGTGAACAGATTGGAAATTCACCCCTCCACTTT. Protein: CASSEQIGNSPLHF.

This clonotype was picked up a small number of times. V usage is TRBV3-1 and J usage is TRBJ2-1; TRBD2 matches at 11 bases. Germline-derived CDR1 and CDR2 are LGHDT and YNNKEL (reference sequence). This CDR3 has 15 residues. V lost 6 bases to trimming and J lost 7 bases; unmatched junction nucleotides: 8. The CDR3 here is CASRRGTSGANEQFF. The CDR3, as DNA: TGTGCCAGCAGGAGAGGGACTAGCGGAGCGAATGAGCAGTTCTTC.

The sample holds many counts of this clonotype. CDR3 in amino acids: CSVREGRSTDTQYF. The CDR3 DNA is TGCAGCGTTCGAGAAGGGAGGTCCACAGATACGCAGTATTTT. The V gene is TRBV29-1, the J gene TRBJ2-3; D perhaps matches TRBD2 (6 bases). V was cut by 5 bases and J by 2 bases, with 14 bases left in between. The CDR3 runs 14 residues. Looked up from germline, CDR1 is SQVTM and CDR2 is ANQGSEA.

This clonotype was counted between two and nine times. The genes are TRBV7-2 and TRBJ2-2; TRBD2 is a possible D gene (6 bases). The CDR3 is 18 amino acids. The germline CDR1 and CDR2 sequences are SGHTA and FQGNSA. The V end lost 5 bases, the J end lost 3 bases, and 22 bases lay between the germline ends. The CDR3 here is CASSITRAGLRYTGELFF. In nucleotides, the CDR3 is TGTGCCAGCAGCATAACACGCGCCGGACTACGCTACACCGGGGAGCTGTTTTTT.

This chain connects TRBV5-1 to TRBJ2-1, with D tentatively TRBD1 (6 bases). V was shortened by 3 bases and J by 2 bases, with 6 bases between the two germline ends. In germline, CDR1 is SGHRS, CDR2 YFSETQ. The CDR3 has 13 residues. CDR3 nucleotides: TGCGCCAGCAGCTGGGACACCTACAATGAGCAGTTCTTC. Amino acid sequence: CASSWDTYNEQFF.

The chain recombines TRBV29-1 with TRBJ2-3, with D possibly being TRBD1 (6 bases). V shed 7 bases and J shed 4 bases, with 15 bases lying between them. Looked up from germline, CDR1 is SQVTM and CDR2 is ANQGSEA. This CDR3 contains 13 residues. The chain's CDR3 is CSGGHRVPDTQYF. The CDR3 region has the DNA TGCAGCGGTGGACACAGGGTTCCAGATACGCAGTATTTT.

This clonotype appeared a few times. V gene TRBV5-1 combines with J gene TRBJ2-5; the D call may be TRBD1 or TRBD2 (6 bases each). The CDR3 has 14 amino acids. Germline V gives CDR1 SGHRS, CDR2 YFSETQ. V was pared by 4 bases and J by 1 base, with 11 bases between. For the CDR3, the DNA is TGCGCCAGCAGCCTGGGGGGCCCCCAAGAGACCCAGTACTTC. Amino acids: CASSLGGPQETQYF.

Ten or more counts support this clonotype. This chain joins TRBV5-1 and TRBJ2-5, with TRBD2 matching over 10 bases. This CDR3 has 15 residues. Unmatched junction bases numbered 10, after V lost 6 bases and J lost 5 bases. Germline CDR1 is SGHRS and CDR2 is YFSETQ. The CDR3 loop is CASTPGLALVETQYF. As DNA, the CDR3 is TGCGCCAGCACCCCGGGACTAGCGCTGGTGGAGACCCAGTACTTC.

The CDR3 is CASSGDQDTQYF. The CDR3 nucleotides read TGTGCCAGCAGCGGGGACCAAGATACGCAGTATTTT. The chain recombines TRBV9 with TRBJ2-3, with D perhaps assigned TRBD1 or TRBD2 (5 bases each). CDR1 and CDR2 (germline): SGDLS, YYNGEE. The CDR3 spans 12 residues. Trimming removed 3 bases at V and 5 bases at J, with 7 bases between. The entire variable domain, with the rest obtained from reference TRBV9 and TRBJ2-3, is as follows: DSGVTQTPKHLITATGQRVTLRCSPRSGDLSVYWYQQSLDQGLQFLIQYYNGEERAKGNILERFSAQQFPDLHSELNLSSLELGDSALYFCASSGDQDTQYFGPGTRLTVL.

This clonotype was counted at least ten times. This chain uses TRBV12-3 or TRBV12-4 with TRBJ2-5, with unresolved D. Trimming stripped 6 bases from V and 7 bases from J, with 9 bases between. This CDR3 comprises 11 residues. The DNA of the CDR3 is TGTGCCAGCAGCTTCGGGCGGACCCAGTACTTC. It encodes CASSFGRTQYF.

This sequence joins TRBV5-1 and TRBJ1-4; 8 bases agree with TRBD1. V shed 0 bases and J 5 bases; nucleotides not matched to a gene: 3. Germline lookup yields CDR1 SGHRS and CDR2 YFSETQ. This CDR3 has 15 amino acids. CDR3 sequence (DNA): TGCGCCAGCAGCTTGGGACAGGGGATAAATGAAAAACTGTTTTTT. Translating gives CASSLGQGINEKLFF.